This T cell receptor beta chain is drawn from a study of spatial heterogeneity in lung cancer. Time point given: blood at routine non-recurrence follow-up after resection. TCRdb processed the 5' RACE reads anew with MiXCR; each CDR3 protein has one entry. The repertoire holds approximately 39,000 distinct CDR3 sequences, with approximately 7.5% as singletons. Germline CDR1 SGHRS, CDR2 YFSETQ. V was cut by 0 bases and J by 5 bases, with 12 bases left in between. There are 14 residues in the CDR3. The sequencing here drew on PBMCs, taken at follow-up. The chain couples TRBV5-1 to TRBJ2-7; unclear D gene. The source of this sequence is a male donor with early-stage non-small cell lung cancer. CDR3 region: CASSLGLPVDEQYF. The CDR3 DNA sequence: TGCGCCAGCAGCTTGGGCCTGCCGGTAGACGAGCAGTACTTC.